A selection of T cell receptor beta chains follows, all from one sample in a study of T cells in Graves' hyperthyroidism and ophthalmopathy. TCRdb re-derived calls from the multiplex PCR reads in MiXCR, one entry per CDR3 protein. The repertoire has some 510,000 distinct CDR3 sequences, around 21% of them found once; the top ten carry about 25%. Sequencing was performed on blood. The receptors stem from a man aged 18 to 35 with Graves' hyperthyroidism. Both conserved end residues are part of each CDR3. D genes are given only for firm matches. Rows may omit the clone size; those that give it use once, few, many or a size class.

TRBV12-3/TRBV12-4,TRBJ2-7,.,TRBD1,CASSLSLGQGYYEQYF,TGTGCCAGCAGTTTATCCCTCGGACAGGGGTATTACGAGCAGTACTTC
TRBV28,TRBJ1-2,many,.,CASSFPDINYGYTF,TGTGCCAGCAGTTTCCCTGACATTAACTATGGCTACACCTTC
TRBV6-5,TRBJ2-3,.,.,CASSYSSRVDTQYF,TGTGCCAGCAGTTACTCGAGTAGGGTAGATACGCAGTATTTT
TRBV30,TRBJ1-1,once,.,CAWRPRTRGGEAFF,TGTGCCTGGAGACCTCGGACCAGGGGAGGTGAAGCTTTCTTT
TRBV20-1,TRBJ2-7,many,.,CSADLTGEQYF,TGCAGTGCCGATCTCACAGGGGAGCAGTACTTC
TRBV20-1,TRBJ1-2,many,.,CSARSVAPPYGYTF,TGCAGTGCTAGAAGTGTTGCGCCGCCCTATGGCTACACCTTC
TRBV20-1,TRBJ2-7,many,TRBD2,CSARDKLAGVRVYEQYF,TGCAGTGCTAGAGATAAACTAGCGGGGGTTAGGGTCTACGAGCAGTACTTC
TRBV19,TRBJ2-7,many,.,CASSGRHSYNYEQYF,TGTGCCAGTAGCGGACGGCACAGCTATAACTACGAGCAGTACTTC
TRBV6-2/TRBV6-3,TRBJ2-5,many,.,CASSIQVGETQYF,TGTGCCAGCAGTATACAGGTGGGGGAGACCCAGTACTTC
TRBV29-1,TRBJ2-7,.,.,CSVPNPQDGNEQYF,TGCAGCGTACCAAATCCCCAGGATGGCAACGAGCAGTACTTC
TRBV12-3/TRBV12-4,TRBJ1-1,many,.,CASSLLVRGNTEAFF,TGTGCCAGCAGTTTACTGGTCAGGGGGAACACTGAAGCTTTCTTT
TRBV6-1,TRBJ1-5,many,.,CARDTGNQPQHF,TGTGCAAGAGACACAGGGAATCAGCCCCAGCATTTT
TRBV12-3/TRBV12-4,TRBJ2-5,.,.,CASSPRLAQQETQYF,TGTGCCAGCAGTCCCCGCCTAGCGCAACAAGAGACCCAGTACTTC
TRBV28,TRBJ1-5,.,.,CASSVEGFRPQHF,TGTGCCAGCAGTGTCGAGGGTTTTAGGCCCCAGCATTTT
TRBV11-2,TRBJ1-3,.,.,CASSRAAGRSGNTIYF,TGTGCCAGCAGCCGCGCGGCAGGGCGCTCTGGAAACACCATATATTTT
TRBV29-1,TRBJ2-5,many,.,CSVGLTADPETQYF,TGCAGCGTTGGGTTGACAGCCGATCCCGAGACCCAGTACTTC
TRBV12-3/TRBV12-4,TRBJ2-2,many,.,CASSSAGVTGELFF,TGTGCCAGCAGTTCGGCTGGAGTCACCGGGGAGCTGTTTTTT
TRBV5-1,TRBJ2-4,many,TRBD1,CASSFGDSKNIQYF,TGCGCCAGCAGCTTTGGGGACAGCAAAAACATTCAGTACTTC
TRBV5-1,TRBJ2-3,few,.,CASRPDSFTDTQYF,TGCGCCAGCAGGCCGGATTCTTTCACAGATACGCAGTATTTT
TRBV2,TRBJ2-5,many,.,CASSERTGTQYF,TGTGCCAGCAGTGAGAGGACCGGGACCCAGTACTTC
TRBV3-1,TRBJ1-5,many,.,CASSQVLGAHQPQHF,TGTGCCAGCAGCCAAGTGCTGGGGGCGCACCAGCCCCAGCATTTT
TRBV6-2/TRBV6-3,TRBJ2-2,.,TRBD2,CASSSPGLAGGRSGELFF,TGTGCCAGCAGTTCACCGGGACTAGCGGGGGGGCGTTCCGGGGAGCTGTTTTTT
TRBV6-5,TRBJ2-5,.,.,CAGSYGGGETQYF,TGTGCCGGCAGTTACGGGGGCGGGGAGACGCAGTACTTC
TRBV7-3,TRBJ2-2,.,.,CASSPSPPLNTGELFF,TGTGCCAGCAGCCCCTCCCCACCTCTGAACACCGGGGAGCTGTTTTTT
TRBV6-1,TRBJ1-2,.,.,CASSVNINYGYTF,TGTGCCAGCAGCGTTAATATCAACTATGGCTACACCTTC
TRBV11-2,TRBJ2-5,many,.,CASSLVGTGQETQYF,TGTGCCAGCAGCTTAGTGGGGACTGGACAAGAGACCCAGTACTTC